This TCR beta chain was sequenced in a study of blood T cell repertoires in COVID-19. The CDR3 has 20 amino acids. The V gene's germline CDR1 is SGHVS and CDR2 FQNEAQ. V dropped 2 bases and J dropped 1; count of bases not matched to a gene: 10. TCRdb's table, derived via immunoSEQ multiplex PCR, lists solely in-frame clones and lacks some. This sample has some 160,000 clones; 84% occur once, and the top ten carry approximately 2.6%. The specimen sequenced was peripheral blood. This clonotype originated in a woman at least 80 years old with COVID-19, enrolled during active disease. This chain uses TRBV7-8 with TRBJ2-3, with TRBD2 matching 15 bases. The CDR3 DNA reads as TGTGCCAGCAGCTTATACCCTGGACTAGCGGGAGGGGGTCGCACAGATACGCAGTATTTT. This sequence encodes CASSLYPGLAGGGRTDTQYF.